Given below is one T cell receptor beta chain in context. Methods used by the authors: Reference gene primer amplification gave estimated nucleated cell counts. The assay was immunoSEQ multiplex PCR, and TCRdb's table has in-frame clones only and misses some. That table gives V, J and clone size, and the DNA gave D and trimming. The data hold about 97,000 clones, with around 87% observed a single time. Germline CDR1 is MDHEN and CDR2 is SYDVKM. Between the trimmed V and J ends, which lost 6 bases and 2 bases, there was a span of 14 bases. The CDR3 totals 15 residues. The sample is drawn from a study of blood T cell repertoires in COVID-19. Whole-study context: Donors in the United States, Italy and Spain gave samples during acute or convalescent COVID-19. T cells, B-cell-depleted T cells, or PBMCs provided the cDNA or gDNA that served as material.

V is TRBV28 and J is TRBJ2-4, with D possibly TRBD1 on 6 matching bases. Sequenced input: peripheral blood. The clonotype originates from a human donor in a cohort sampled during active COVID-19. The CDR3 DNA reads as TGTGCCAGCAGCCCAACAGGGTTATCCAAAAACATTCAGTACTTC. Translated: CASSPTGLSKNIQYF.